This T cell receptor beta chain was identified during a study of blood T cell repertoires in COVID-19. Across the whole study: The analysed material was cDNA or gDNA that came from T cells, B-cell-depleted T cells, or PBMCs.

CDR3 size: 14 residues. From germline, CDR1 is MNHEY and CDR2 SVGAGI. V gave up 7 bases and J gave up 4 bases, with 16 bases separating them. The method was immunoSEQ multiplex PCR; TCRdb's version includes in-frame clones alone and lacks a portion of them. Of about 670,000 clones in the sample, about 87% were seen once. The sample holds one count of this clone. The V and J genes are TRBV6-5 and TRBJ1-1; a weak D match, TRBD1 (5 bases). Specimen: peripheral blood. This sequence was found in a woman between 18 and 30 years old with acute or convalescent COVID-19. As DNA, the CDR3 is TGTGCCAGCACTACGGCGCAGGGAGGCACTGAAGCTTTCTTT. This gives the protein CASTTAQGGTEAFF.